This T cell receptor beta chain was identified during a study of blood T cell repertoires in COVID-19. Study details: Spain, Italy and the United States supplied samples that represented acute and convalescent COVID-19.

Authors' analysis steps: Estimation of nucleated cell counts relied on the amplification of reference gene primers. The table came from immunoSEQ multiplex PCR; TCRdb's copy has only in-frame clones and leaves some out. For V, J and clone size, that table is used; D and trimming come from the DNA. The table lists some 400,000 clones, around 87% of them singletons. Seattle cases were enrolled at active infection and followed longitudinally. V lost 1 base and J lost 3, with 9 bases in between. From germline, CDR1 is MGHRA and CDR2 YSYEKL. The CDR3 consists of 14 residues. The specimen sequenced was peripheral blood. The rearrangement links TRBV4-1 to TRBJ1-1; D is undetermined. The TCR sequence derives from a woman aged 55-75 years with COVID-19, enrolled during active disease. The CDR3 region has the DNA TGCGCCAGCAGCCAAGTGGGCGGGTACACTGAAGCTTTCTTT. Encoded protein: CASSQVGGYTEAFF.